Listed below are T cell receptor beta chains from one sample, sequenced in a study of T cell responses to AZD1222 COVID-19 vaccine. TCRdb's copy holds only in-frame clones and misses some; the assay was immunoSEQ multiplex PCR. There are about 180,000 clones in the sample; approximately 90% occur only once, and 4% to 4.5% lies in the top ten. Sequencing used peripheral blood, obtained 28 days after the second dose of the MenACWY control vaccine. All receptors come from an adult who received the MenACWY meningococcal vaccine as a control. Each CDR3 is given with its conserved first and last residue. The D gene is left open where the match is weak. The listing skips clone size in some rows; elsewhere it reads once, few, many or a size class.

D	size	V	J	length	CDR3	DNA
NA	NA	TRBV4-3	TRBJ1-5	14	CASSQDRAGQPQHF	TGCGCCAGCAGCCAAGACAGGGCTGGGCAGCCCCAGCATTTT
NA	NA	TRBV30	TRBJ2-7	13	CAWSAGAIYEQYF	TGTGCCTGGAGTGCCGGGGCTATCTACGAGCAGTACTTC
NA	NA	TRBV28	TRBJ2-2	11	CASSLNGELFF	TGTGCCAGCAGTCTTAACGGGGAGCTGTTTTTT
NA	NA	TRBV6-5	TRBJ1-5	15	CASSYHGLGGQPQHF	TGTGCCAGCAGTTACCATGGACTCGGCGGTCAGCCCCAGCATTTT
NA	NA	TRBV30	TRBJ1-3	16	CAWTVGGFGSGNTIYF	TGTGCCTGGACCGTGGGCGGGTTTGGTAGCGGAAACACCATATATTTT
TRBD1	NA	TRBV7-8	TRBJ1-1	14	CASSLGTGVSEAFF	TGTGCCAGCAGCTTGGGGACAGGGGTGTCTGAAGCTTTCTTT
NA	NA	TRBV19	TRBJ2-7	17	CASSRGGLPSSSYEQYF	TGTGCCAGTAGTCGGGGCGGCCTCCCATCAAGCTCCTACGAGCAGTACTTC
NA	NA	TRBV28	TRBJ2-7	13	CASTTPRGDEQYF	TGTGCCAGCACCACCCCTCGAGGGGACGAGCAGTACTTC
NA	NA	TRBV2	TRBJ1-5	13	CASSTGRNQPQHF	TGTGCCAGCAGTACAGGGCGCAATCAGCCCCAGCATTTT
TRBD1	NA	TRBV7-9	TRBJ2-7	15	CASSLAGTGGNEQYF	TGTGCCAGCAGCTTAGCCGGGACAGGGGGAAACGAGCAGTACTTC
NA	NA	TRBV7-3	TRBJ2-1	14	CASSLAGSYNEQFF	TGTGCCAGCAGCTTGGCGGGCTCCTACAATGAGCAGTTCTTC
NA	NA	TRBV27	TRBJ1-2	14	CASSFTQGSYGYTF	TGTGCCAGCAGTTTCACGCAGGGGAGCTATGGCTACACCTTC
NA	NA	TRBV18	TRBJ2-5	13	CASSPGREETQYF	TGTGCCAGCTCACCGGGACGGGAAGAGACCCAGTACTTC
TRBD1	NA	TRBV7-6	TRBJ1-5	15	CASSLYSGGAQPQHF	TGTGCCAGCAGCTTATATTCAGGGGGCGCGCAGCCCCAGCATTTT
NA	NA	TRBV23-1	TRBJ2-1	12	CASSQSRGEQFF	TGCGCCAGCAGTCAATCAAGAGGTGAGCAGTTCTTC
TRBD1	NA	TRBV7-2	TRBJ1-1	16	CASSLEGTGGRTEAFF	TGTGCCAGCAGCTTAGAGGGAACAGGGGGAAGGACTGAAGCTTTCTTT
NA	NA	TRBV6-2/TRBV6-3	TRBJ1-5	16	CASSYSGRQGNQPQHF	TGTGCCAGCAGTTACTCCGGTCGGCAGGGTAATCAGCCCCAGCATTTT
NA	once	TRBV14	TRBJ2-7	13	CASSQVRVGEQYF	TGTGCCAGCAGCCAAGTCAGGGTCGGCGAGCAGTACTTC
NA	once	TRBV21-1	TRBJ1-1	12	CASIRENTEAFF	TGTGCCAGCATTAGGGAGAACACTGAAGCTTTCTTT
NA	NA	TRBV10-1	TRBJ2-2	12	CASSGGAGELFF	TGCGCCAGCAGTGGGGGAGCCGGGGAGCTGTTTTTT
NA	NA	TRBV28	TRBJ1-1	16	CASSPLGRGLNTEAFF	TGTGCCAGCAGCCCCCTTGGGAGGGGTTTGAACACTGAAGCTTTCTTT
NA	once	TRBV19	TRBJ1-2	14	CASSIRVKIYGYTF	TGTGCCAGTAGTATCAGGGTGAAGATCTATGGCTACACCTTC
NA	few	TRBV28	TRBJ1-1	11	CASRHVLAAFF	TGTGCCAGCAGACACGTTTTGGCGGCTTTCTTT
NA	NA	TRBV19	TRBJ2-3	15	CASSISGFGTDTQYF	TGTGCCAGTAGTATCAGTGGTTTTGGCACAGATACGCAGTATTTT
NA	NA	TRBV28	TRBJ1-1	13	CASRGRSNTEAFF	TGTGCCAGCAGGGGACGGTCGAACACTGAAGCTTTCTTT
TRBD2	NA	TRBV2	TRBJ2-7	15	CASRIAGGGPYEQYF	TGTGCCAGCCGGATAGCGGGAGGGGGGCCCTACGAGCAGTACTTC
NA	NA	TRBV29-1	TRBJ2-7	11	CSVGWEREQYF	TGCAGCGTTGGTTGGGAAAGAGAGCAGTACTTC
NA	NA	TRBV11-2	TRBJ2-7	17	CASNPAPRDTKSYEQYF	TGTGCCAGCAACCCCGCCCCCCGGGACACCAAGTCCTACGAGCAGTACTTC
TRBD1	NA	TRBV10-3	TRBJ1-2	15	CAISDIFGTGDGYTF	TGTGCCATCAGTGACATCTTCGGGACAGGGGATGGCTACACCTTC
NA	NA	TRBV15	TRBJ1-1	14	CAIGGTPFYTEAFF	TGTGCCATCGGGGGCACCCCATTTTACACTGAAGCTTTCTTT
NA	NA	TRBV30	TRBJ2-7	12	CAWSATGNEQYF	TGTGCCTGGAGTGCCACAGGGAACGAGCAGTACTTC
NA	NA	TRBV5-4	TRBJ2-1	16	CASSLGGTGSYNEQFF	TGTGCCAGCAGCTTGGGTGGGACTGGCTCCTACAATGAGCAGTTCTTC
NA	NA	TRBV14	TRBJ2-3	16	CASSQFGGSGRGTQYF	TGTGCCAGCAGCCAATTTGGGGGTTCGGGGCGAGGTACGCAGTATTTT
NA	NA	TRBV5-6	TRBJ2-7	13	CASSVDNSYEQYF	TGTGCCAGCAGCGTAGACAACTCCTACGAGCAGTACTTC
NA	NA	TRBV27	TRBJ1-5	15	CASSPTWRSNQPQHF	TGTGCCAGCAGTCCAACCTGGAGGAGCAATCAGCCCCAGCATTTT